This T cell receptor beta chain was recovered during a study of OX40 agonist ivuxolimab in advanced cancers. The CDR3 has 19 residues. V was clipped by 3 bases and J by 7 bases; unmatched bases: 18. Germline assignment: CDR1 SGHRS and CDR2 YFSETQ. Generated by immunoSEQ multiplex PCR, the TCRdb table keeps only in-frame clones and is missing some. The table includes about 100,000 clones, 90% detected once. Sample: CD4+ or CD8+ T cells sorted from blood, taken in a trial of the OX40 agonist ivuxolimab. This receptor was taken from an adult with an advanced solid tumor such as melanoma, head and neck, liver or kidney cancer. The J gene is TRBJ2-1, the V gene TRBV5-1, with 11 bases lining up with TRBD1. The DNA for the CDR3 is TGCGCCAGCAGCTCGGACAGGGGGCAGGCTAGCGGGTATACTAATGAGCAGTTCTTC. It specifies CASSSDRGQASGYTNEQFF.